Given below is one T cell receptor (beta chain) in context. This entry is derived from a study of cytotoxic CD8 clonotypes in ibrutinib-treated CLL. Study background: Partial responses totalled approximately 24 and complete responses 2; after median approximately 6 years, about 14 remained remitted and approximately twelve progressed. Samples averaged 255,043 productive templates and 90,000 to 95,000 productive rearrangements.

The CDR3 runs 17 residues. V lost 6 bases to trimming and J lost 5 bases; unmatched junction nucleotides: 16. Germline lookup yields CDR1 MDHEN and CDR2 SYDVKM. Method: immunoSEQ multiplex PCR; TCRdb's copy keeps in-frame clones and lacks some. Seen here are more than 110,000 clones, more than 75% observed once, and the top ten hold about 5%. The source is a human donor with chronic lymphocytic leukemia. The chain carries TRBV28 and TRBJ2-5, with 9 bases fitting TRBD2. The sample consisted of PBMCs, taken after 24 months of ibrutinib treatment. As DNA, the CDR3 is TGTGCCAGCAGCACTACCGTAGCGGGGGCCCGTGGGGAGACCCAGTACTTC. Translation gives CASSTTVAGARGETQYF.